Listed here is a single TCR beta chain. The germline CDR1 and CDR2 sequences are LGHDT and YNNKEL (reference sequence). Trimming took off 3 bases at V and 0 bases at J, with 9 bases between the two ends. The CDR3 consists of 15 residues. The record originates from a study of neurological immune-mediated disorders. 5'RACE with 10-nucleotide random UMIs generated the cDNA. One entry per CDR3 protein, called by TCRdb with MiXCR from the 5' RACE reads. The sample holds roughly 55,000 distinct CDR3 sequences; approximately 17% are singletons and the top ten take 4.4%. The source is a man in his sixties in good health. This sequence joins TRBV3-1 and TRBJ1-3; no clear D gene. What was sequenced was PBMCs. The CDR3 protein is CASSHRTGSGNTIYF. In DNA form, the CDR3 reads TGTGCCAGCAGCCACAGGACGGGCTCTGGAAACACCATATATTTT.